This T cell receptor (beta chain) was sequenced in a study of CD8+CD57+ T cells in acquired aplastic anemia. Overall study context: An average of roughly 3 ug of DNA was obtained from sorted CD4+ and CD8+ cells.

Germline assignment: CDR1 MNHEY and CDR2 SVGAGI. The CDR3 length is 13 residues. V lost 2 bases to trimming and J lost 8 bases, with 12 bases between them. Patients chosen for sequencing had shown CD8+CD57+ cell expansion by flow cytometry. Each patient carried a diagnosis of severe acquired aplastic anemia. Among the patients, none had received any therapy at the time of blood sampling. TCR beta VDJ and CDR3 profiles were obtained from a genomic DNA template. TCRdb re-called the reads with MiXCR, one entry per CDR3 protein. Altogether about 180,000 distinct CDR3 sequences are present, around 63% being singletons, with the ten largest covering 40% to 50%.

The specimen sequenced was sorted CD4+, CD8+, or CD8+CD57+ T cells (not recorded which) from PBMCs. The clonotype comes from a human donor with aplastic anemia. This rearrangement joins TRBV6-5 to TRBJ1-2; D is undetermined. The CDR3 DNA sequence: TGTGCCAGCAGTTACAGTAGGGATCGCGGCTACACCTTC. Residues: CASSYSRDRGYTF.